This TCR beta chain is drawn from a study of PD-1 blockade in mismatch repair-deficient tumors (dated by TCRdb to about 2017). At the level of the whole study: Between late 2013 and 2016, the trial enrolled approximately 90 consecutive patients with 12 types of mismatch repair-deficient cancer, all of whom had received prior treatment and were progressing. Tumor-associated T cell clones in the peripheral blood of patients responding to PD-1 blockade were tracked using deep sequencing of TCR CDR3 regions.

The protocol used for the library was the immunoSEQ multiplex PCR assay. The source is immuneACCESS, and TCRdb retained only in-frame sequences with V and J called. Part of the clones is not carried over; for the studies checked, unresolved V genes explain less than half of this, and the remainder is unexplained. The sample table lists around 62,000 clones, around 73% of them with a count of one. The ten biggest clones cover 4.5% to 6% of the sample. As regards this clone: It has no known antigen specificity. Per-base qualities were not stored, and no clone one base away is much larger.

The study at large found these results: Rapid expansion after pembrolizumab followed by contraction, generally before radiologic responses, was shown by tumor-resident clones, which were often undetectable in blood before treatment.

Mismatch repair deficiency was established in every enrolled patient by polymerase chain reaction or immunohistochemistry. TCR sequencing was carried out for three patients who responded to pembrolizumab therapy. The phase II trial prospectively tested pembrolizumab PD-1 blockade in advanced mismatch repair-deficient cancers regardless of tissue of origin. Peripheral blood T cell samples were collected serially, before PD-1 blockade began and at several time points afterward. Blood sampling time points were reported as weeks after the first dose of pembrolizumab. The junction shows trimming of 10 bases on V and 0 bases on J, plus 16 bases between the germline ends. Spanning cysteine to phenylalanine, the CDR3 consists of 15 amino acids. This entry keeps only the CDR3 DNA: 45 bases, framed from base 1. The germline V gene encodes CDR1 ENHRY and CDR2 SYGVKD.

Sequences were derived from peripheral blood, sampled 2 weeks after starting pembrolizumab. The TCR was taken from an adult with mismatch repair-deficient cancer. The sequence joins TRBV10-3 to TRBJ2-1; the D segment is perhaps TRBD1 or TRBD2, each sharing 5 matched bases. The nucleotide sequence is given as TGTGCCACTGGAACCGGGACGGGCTCCTACAATGAGCAGTTCTTC. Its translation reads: CATGTGTGSYNEQFF.